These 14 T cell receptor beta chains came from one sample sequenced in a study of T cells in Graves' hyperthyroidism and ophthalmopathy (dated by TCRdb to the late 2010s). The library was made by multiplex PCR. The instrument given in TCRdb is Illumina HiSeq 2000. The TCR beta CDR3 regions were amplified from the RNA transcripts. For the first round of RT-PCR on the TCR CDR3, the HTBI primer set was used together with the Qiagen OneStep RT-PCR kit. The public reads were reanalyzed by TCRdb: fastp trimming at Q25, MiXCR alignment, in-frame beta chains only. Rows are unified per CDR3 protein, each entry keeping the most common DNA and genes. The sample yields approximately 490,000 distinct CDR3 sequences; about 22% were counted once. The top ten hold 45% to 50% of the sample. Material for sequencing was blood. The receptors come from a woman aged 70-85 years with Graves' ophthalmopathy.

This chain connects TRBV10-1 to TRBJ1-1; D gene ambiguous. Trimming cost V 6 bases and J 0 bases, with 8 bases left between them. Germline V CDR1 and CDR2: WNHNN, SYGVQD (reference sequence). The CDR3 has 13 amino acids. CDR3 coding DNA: TGCGCCAGCAGAAGGACTCTGAACACTGAAGCTTTCTTT. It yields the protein CASRRTLNTEAFF.

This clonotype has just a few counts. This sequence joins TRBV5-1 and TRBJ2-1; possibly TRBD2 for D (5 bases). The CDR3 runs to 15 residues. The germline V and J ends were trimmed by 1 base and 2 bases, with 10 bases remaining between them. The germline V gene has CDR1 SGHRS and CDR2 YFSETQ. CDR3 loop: CASSLRGPTYNEQFF. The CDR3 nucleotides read TGCGCCAGCAGCTTGAGAGGGCCCACCTACAATGAGCAGTTCTTC.

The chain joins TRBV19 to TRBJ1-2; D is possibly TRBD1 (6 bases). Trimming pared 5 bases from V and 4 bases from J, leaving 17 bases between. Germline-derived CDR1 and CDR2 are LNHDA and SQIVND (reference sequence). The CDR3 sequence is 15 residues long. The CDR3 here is CASSPQLQGPYGYTF. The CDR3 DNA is TGTGCCAGTAGTCCCCAGTTACAGGGACCCTATGGCTACACCTTC.

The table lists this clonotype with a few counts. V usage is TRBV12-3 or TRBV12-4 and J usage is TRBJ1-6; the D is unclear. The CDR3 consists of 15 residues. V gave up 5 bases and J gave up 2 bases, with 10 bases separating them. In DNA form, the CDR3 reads TGTGCCAGCAGTCCAGGAAGGACCTATAATTCACCCCTCCACTTT. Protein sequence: CASSPGRTYNSPLHF.

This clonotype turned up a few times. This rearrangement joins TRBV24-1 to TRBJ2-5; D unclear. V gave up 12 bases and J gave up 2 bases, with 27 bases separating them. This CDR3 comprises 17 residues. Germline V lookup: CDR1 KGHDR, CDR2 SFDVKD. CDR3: CARDFSPTGRVQETQYF. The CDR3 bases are TGTGCCCGCGACTTTTCCCCTACCGGCCGGGTACAAGAGACCCAGTACTTC.

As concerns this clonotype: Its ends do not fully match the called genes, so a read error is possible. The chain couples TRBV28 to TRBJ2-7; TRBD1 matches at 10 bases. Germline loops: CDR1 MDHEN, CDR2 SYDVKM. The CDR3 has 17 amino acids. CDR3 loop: CAGSYHRDRGSPYEQYF. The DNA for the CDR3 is TGTGCCGGCAGTTACCACCGGGACAGGGGATCCCCCTACGAGCAGTACTTC. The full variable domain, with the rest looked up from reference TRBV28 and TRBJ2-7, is DVKVTQSSRYLVKRTGEKVFLECVQDMDHENMFWYRQDPGLGLRLIYFSYDVKMKEKGDIPEGYSVSREKKERFSLILESASTNQTSMYLCAGSYHRDRGSPYEQYFGPGTRLTVT.

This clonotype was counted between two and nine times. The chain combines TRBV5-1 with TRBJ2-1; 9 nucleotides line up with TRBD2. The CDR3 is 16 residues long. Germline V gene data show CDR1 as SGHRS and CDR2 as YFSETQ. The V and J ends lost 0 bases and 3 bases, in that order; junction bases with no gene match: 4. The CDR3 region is CASSLVAGVGYNEQFF. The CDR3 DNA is TGCGCCAGCAGCTTGGTAGCGGGAGTGGGCTACAATGAGCAGTTCTTC.

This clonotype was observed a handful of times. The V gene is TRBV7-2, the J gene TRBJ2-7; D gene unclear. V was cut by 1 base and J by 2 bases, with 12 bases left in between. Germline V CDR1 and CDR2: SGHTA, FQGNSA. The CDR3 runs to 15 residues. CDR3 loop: CASSLVGTDTYEQYF. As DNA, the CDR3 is TGTGCCAGCAGCTTAGTAGGCACCGATACCTACGAGCAGTACTTC.

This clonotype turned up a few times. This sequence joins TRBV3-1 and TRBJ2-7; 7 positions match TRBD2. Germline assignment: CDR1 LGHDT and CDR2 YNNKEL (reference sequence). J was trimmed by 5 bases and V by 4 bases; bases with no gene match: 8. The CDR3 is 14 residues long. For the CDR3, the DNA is TGTGCCAGCAGCCTCGGGGGGAGTTTCGACGAGCAGTACTTC. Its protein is CASSLGGSFDEQYF.

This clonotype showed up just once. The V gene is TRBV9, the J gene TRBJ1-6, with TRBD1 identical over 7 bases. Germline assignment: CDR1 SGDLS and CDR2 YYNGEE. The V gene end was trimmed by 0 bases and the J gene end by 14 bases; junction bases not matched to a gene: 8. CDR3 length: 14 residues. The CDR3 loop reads CASSVEQDRRSLHF. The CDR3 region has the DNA TGTGCCAGCAGCGTAGAACAGGACAGGAGGTCCCTCCACTTT. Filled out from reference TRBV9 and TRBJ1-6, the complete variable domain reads DSGVTQTPKHLITATGQRVTLRCSPRSGDLSVYWYQQSLDQGLQFLIQYYNGEERAKGNILERFSAQQFPDLHSELNLSSLELGDSALYFCASSVEQDRRSLHFGNGTRLTVT.

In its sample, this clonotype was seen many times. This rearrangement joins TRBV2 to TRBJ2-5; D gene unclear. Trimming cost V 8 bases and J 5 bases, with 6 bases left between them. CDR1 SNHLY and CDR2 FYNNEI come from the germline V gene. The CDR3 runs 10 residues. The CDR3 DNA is TGTGCCAGCGCGGCGGAGACCCAGTACTTC. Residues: CASAAETQYF.

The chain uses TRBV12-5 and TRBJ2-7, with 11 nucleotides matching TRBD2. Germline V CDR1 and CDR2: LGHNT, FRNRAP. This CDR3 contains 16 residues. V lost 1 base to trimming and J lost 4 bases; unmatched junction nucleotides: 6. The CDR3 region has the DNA TGTGCTAGTGGTTTGGAGCTAGCGGGAGGACGGTACGAGCAGTACTTC. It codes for CASGLELAGGRYEQYF.

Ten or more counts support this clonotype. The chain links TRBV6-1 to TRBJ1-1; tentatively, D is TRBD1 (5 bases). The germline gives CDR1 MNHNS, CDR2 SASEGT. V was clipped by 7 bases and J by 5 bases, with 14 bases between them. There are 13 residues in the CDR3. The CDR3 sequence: CASINRPGTEAFF. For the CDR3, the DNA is TGTGCCAGCATCAACCGACCAGGGACTGAAGCTTTCTTT.

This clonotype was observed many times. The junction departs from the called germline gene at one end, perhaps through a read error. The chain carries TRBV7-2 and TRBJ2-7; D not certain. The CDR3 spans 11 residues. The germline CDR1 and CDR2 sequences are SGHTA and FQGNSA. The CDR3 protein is CAVGRTYGQYF. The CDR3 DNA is TGTGCCGTTGGGCGGACCTACGGGCAGTACTTC.